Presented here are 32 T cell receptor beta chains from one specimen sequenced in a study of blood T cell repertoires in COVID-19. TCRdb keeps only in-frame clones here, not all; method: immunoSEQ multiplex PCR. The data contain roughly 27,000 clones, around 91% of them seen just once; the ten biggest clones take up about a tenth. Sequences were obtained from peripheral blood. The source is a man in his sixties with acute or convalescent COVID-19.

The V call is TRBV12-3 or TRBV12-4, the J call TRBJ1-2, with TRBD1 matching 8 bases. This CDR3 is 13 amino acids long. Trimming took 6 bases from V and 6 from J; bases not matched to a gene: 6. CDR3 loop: CASSARTGNGYTF. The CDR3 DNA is TGTGCCAGCAGCGCCAGGACAGGGAATGGCTACACCTTC.

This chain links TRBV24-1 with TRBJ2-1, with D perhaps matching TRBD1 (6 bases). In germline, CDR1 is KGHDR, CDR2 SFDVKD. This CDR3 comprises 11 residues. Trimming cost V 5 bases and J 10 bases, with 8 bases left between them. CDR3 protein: CATSGDREQFF. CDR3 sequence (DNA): TGTGCCACCAGTGGCGACAGGGAGCAGTTCTTC.

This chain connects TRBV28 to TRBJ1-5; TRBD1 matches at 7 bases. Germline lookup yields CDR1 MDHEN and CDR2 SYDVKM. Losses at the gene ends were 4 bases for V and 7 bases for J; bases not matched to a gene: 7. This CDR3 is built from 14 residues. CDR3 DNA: TGTGCCAGCAGTTCCAGGGGGGCGAAGCAGCCCCAGCATTTT. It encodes CASSSRGAKQPQHF.

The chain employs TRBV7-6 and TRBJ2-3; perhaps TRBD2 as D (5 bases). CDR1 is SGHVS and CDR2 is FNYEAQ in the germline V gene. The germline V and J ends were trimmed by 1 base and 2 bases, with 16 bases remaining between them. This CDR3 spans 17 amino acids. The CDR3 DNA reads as TGTGCCAGCAGCTTAGTCGCCAGCGGCCGTGCCACAGATACGCAGTATTTT. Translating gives CASSLVASGRATDTQYF.

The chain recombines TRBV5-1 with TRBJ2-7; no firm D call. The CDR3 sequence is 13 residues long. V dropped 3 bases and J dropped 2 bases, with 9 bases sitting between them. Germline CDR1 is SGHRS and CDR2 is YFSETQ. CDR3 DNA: TGCGCCAGCAGCTCCAAATTTCCCTACGAGCAGTACTTC. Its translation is CASSSKFPYEQYF. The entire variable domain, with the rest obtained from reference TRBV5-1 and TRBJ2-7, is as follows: KAGVTQTPRYLIKTRGQQVTLSCSPISGHRSVSWYQQTPGQGLQFLFEYFSETQRNKGNFPGRFSGRQFSNSRSEMNVSTLELGDSALYLCASSSKFPYEQYFGPGTRLTVT.

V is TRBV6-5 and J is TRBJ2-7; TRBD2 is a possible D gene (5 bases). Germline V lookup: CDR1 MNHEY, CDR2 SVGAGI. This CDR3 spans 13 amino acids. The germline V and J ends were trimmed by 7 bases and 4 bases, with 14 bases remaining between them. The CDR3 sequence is CASTPPRGYEQYF. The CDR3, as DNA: TGTGCCAGCACCCCACCACGGGGTTACGAGCAGTACTTC.

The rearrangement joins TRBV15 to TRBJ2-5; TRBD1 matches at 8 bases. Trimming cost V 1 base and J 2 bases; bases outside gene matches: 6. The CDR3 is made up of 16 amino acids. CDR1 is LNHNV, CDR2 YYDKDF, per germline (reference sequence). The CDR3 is CATSRATGTGQETQYF. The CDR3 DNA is TGTGCCACCAGCAGAGCGACCGGGACAGGACAAGAGACCCAGTACTTC.

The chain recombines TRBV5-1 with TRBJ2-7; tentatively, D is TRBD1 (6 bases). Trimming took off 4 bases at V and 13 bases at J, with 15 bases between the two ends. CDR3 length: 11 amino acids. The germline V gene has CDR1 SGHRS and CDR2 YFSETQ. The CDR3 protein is CASSPGQTNYF. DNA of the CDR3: TGCGCCAGCAGCCCCGGACAGACCAACTACTTC.

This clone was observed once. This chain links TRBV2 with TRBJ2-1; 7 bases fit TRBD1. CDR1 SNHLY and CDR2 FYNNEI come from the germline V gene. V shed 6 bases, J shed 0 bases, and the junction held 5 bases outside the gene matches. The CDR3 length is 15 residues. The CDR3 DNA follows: TGTGCCAGCAGGGGGGCAGGGGGCTCCTACAATGAGCAGTTCTTC. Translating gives CASRGAGGSYNEQFF.

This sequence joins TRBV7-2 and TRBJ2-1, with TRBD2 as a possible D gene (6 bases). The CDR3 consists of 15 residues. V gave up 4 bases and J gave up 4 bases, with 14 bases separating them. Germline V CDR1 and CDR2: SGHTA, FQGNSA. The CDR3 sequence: CASSSGLTPYNEQFF. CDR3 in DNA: TGTGCCAGCAGCTCGGGACTCACCCCTTACAATGAGCAGTTCTTC.

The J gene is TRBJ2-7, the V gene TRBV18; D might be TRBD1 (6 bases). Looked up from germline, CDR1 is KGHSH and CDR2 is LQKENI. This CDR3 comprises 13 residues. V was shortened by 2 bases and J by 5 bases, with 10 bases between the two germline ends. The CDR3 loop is CASSPNRVNEQYF. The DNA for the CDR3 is TGTGCCAGCTCACCAAACAGGGTGAACGAGCAGTACTTC.

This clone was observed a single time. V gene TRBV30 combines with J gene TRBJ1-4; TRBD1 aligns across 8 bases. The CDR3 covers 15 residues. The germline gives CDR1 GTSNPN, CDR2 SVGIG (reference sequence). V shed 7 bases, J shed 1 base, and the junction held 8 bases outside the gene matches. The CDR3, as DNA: TGTGCCTTCCACAGGGGGGGCCTAACTAATGAAAAACTGTTTTTT. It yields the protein CAFHRGGLTNEKLFF.

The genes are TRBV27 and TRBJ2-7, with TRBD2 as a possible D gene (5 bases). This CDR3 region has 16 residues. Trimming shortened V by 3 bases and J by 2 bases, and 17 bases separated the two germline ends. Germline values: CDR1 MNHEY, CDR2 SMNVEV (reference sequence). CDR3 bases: TGTGCCAGCAGTTTGAACCCGGGGAACCTCGCCTACGAGCAGTACTTC. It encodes CASSLNPGNLAYEQYF.

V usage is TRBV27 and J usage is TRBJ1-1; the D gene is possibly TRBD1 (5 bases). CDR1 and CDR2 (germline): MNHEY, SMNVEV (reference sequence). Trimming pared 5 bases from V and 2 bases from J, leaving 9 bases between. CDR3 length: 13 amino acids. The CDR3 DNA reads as TGTGCCAGCAGTAATAGGGGAAACACTGAAGCTTTCTTT. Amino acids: CASSNRGNTEAFF.

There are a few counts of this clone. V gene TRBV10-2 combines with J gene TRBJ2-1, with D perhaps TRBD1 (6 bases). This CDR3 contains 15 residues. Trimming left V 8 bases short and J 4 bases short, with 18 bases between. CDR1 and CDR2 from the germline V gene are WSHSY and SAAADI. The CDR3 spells CASSDGGGYYNEQFF. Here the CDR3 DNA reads TGCGCCAGCTCCGATGGGGGCGGATATTACAATGAGCAGTTCTTC.

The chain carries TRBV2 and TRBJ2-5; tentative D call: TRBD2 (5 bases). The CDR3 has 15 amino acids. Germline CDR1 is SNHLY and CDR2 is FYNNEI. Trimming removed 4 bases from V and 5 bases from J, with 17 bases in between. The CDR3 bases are TGTGCCAGCAGTGGGCGTGAACTCGCGGGCGAGACCCAGTACTTC. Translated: CASSGRELAGETQYF. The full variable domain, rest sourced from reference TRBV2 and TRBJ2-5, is EPEVTQTPSHQVTQMGQEVILRCVPISNHLYFYWYRQILGQKVEFLVSFYNNEISEKSEIFDDQFSVERPDGSNFTLKIRSTKLEDSAMYFCASSGRELAGETQYFGPGTRLLVL.

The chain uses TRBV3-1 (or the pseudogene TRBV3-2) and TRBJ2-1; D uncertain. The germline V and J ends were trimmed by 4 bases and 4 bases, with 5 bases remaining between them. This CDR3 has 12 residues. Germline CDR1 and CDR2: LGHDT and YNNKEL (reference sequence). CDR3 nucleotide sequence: TGTGCCAGCAGCCCCCAGTACAATGAGCAGTTCTTC. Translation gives CASSPQYNEQFF.

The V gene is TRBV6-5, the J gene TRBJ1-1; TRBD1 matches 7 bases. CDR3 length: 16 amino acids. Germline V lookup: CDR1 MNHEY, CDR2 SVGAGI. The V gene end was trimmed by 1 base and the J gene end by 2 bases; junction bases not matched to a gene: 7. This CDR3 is CASSYLARGKNTEAFF. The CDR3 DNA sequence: TGTGCCAGCAGTTACTTGGCCAGGGGGAAAAACACTGAAGCTTTCTTT.

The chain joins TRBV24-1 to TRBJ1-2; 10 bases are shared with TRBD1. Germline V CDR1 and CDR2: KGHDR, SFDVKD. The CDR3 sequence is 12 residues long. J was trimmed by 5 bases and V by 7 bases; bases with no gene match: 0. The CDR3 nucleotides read TGTGCCACCAGGGGACAGGGGTATGGCTACACCTTC. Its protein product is CATRGQGYGYTF.

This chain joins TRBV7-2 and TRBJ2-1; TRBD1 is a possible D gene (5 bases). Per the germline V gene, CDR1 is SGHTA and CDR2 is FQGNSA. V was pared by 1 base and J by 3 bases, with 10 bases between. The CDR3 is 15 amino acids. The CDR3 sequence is CASSLGSGHYNEQFF. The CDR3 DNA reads TGTGCCAGCAGCTTAGGGTCAGGGCACTACAATGAGCAGTTCTTC.

CDR3 sequence (DNA): TGTGCCAGCAGCAAATTATTAGGGCTAGCGGGAGGTCATGAGCAGTTCTTC. Protein sequence: CASSKLLGLAGGHEQFF. The chain recombines TRBV11-2 with TRBJ2-1; the match to TRBD2 covers 11 bases. CDR1 SGHAT and CDR2 FQNNGV come from the germline V gene. CDR3 size: 17 residues. V dropped 5 bases and J dropped 8; count of bases not matched to a gene: 14.

In DNA, the CDR3 is TGCGCCAGCAGCTTGGGCTCGGGACAGAGAGCAGCTTTCTTT. Its translation: CASSLGSGQRAAFF. This chain connects TRBV5-1 to TRBJ1-1; 7 nucleotides line up with TRBD1. The length of the CDR3 is 14 residues. V lost 0 bases and J lost 10; bases outside the gene matches: 9. Germline V gives CDR1 SGHRS, CDR2 YFSETQ.

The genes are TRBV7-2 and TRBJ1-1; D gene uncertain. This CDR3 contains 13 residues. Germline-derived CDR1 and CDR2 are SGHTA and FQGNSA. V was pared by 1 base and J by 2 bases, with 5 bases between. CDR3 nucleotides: TGTGCCAGCAGCTTAGACAGCAACACTGAAGCTTTCTTT. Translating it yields CASSLDSNTEAFF.

The CDR3 sequence is CASLFSSTDTQYF. The DNA of the CDR3 is TGTGCCAGCCTTTTTTCTAGCACAGATACGCAGTATTTT. The chain joins TRBV18 to TRBJ2-3; D unclear. Germline-derived CDR1 and CDR2 are KGHSH and LQKENI. The CDR3 is 13 residues long. Trimming took 8 bases from V and 0 from J, leaving 9 bases between them.

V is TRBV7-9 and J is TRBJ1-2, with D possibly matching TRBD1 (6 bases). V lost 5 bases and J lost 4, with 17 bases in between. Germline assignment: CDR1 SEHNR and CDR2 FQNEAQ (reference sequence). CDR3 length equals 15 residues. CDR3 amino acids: CASSPEPGHIYGYTF. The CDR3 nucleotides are TGTGCCAGCAGCCCAGAACCGGGACACATCTATGGCTACACCTTC.

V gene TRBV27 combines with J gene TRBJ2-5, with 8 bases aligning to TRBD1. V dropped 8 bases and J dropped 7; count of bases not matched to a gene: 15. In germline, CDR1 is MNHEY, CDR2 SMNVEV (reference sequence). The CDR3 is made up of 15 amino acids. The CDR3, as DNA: TGTGCCAGCGCACAGGGGGTAGCGTCTCGGGGGACCCAGTACTTC. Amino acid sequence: CASAQGVASRGTQYF.

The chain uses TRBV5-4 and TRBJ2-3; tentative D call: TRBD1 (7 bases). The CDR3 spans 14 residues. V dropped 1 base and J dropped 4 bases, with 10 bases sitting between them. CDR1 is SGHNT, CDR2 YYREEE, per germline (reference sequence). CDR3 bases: TGTGCCAGCAGCTTGCAGGGGGGTGCAGATACGCAGTATTTT. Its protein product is CASSLQGGADTQYF.

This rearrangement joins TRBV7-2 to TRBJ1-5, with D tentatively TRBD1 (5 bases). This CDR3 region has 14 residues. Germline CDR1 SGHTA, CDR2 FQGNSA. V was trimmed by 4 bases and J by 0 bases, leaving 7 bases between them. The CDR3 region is CASSWGGSNQPQHF. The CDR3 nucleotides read TGTGCCAGCAGCTGGGGGGGTAGCAATCAGCCCCAGCATTTT.

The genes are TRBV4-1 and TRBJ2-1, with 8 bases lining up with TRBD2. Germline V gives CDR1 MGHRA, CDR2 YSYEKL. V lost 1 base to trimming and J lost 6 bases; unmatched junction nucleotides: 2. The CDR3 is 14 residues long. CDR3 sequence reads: CASSQAGGLNEQFF. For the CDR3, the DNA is TGCGCCAGCAGCCAAGCGGGGGGGCTCAATGAGCAGTTCTTC.

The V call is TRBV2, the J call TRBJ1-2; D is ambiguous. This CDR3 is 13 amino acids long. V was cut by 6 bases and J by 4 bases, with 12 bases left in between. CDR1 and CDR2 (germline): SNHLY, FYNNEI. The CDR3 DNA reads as TGTGCCAGCAGGGCGGCAGCGCCCTATGGCTACACCTTC. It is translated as CASRAAAPYGYTF.

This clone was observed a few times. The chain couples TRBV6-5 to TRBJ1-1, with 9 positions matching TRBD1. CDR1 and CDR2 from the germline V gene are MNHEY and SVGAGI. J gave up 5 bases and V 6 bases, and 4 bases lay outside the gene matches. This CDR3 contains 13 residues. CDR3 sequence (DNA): TGTGCCAGCAGGCCGACAGGGGGTACTGAAGCTTTCTTT. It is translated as CASRPTGGTEAFF.

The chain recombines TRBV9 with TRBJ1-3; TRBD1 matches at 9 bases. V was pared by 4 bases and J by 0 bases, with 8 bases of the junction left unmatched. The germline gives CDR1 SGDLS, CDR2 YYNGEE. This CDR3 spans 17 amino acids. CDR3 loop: CASSNPGTGYSGNTIYF. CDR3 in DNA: TGTGCCAGCAGCAATCCCGGGACAGGGTACTCTGGAAACACCATATATTTT.